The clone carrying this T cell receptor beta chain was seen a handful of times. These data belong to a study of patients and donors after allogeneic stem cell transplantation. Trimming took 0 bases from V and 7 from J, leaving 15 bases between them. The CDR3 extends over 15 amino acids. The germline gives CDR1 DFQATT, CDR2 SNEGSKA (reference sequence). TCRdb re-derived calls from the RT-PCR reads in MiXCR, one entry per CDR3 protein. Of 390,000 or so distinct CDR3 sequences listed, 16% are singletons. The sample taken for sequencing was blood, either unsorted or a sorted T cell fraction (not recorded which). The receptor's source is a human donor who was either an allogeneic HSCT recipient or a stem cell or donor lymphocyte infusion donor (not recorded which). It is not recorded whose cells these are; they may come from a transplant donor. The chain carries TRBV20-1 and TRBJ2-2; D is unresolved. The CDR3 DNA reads TGCAGTGCTAGAGATCCCCGACTTCGTGTCGGGGAGCTGTTTTTT. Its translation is CSARDPRLRVGELFF.